This TCR beta chain was found in a study of blood T cell repertoires in COVID-19. Repertoires were generated with immunoSEQ multiplex PCR, while TCRdb's copy carries only in-frame clones and drops some. The sample records a few hundred thousand clones, 82% being singletons. Germline CDR1 and CDR2: MNHNY and SVGAGI (reference sequence). With 4 bases clipped from V and 9 bases from J, the junction kept 9 bases outside the gene matches. CDR3 length equals 14 residues. This sequence was found in a woman older than 75 with acute or convalescent COVID-19. This chain links TRBV6-6 with TRBJ1-5; 7 bases agree with TRBD1. The sequenced sample was peripheral blood. The CDR3 protein is CASSSTGPGTPQHF. CDR3 nucleotide sequence: TGTGCCAGCAGTTCGACAGGGCCCGGGACGCCCCAGCATTTT.